The source of this TCR beta chain is a study of blood T cell repertoires in COVID-19. In the study overall: COVID-19 samples collected from the United States, Italy and Spain covered acute and convalescent phases. PBMCs, B-cell-depleted T cells, or T cells provided the cDNA or gDNA that made up the material.

In the original workflow: The authors estimated nucleated cell counts from reference gene primer amplification. TCRdb's table, derived via immunoSEQ multiplex PCR, lists solely in-frame clones and lacks some. That table furnishes V, J and clone size, whereas the DNA furnished D and trimming. The table shows tens of thousands of clones, with approximately 80% occurring only once. Germline CDR1 SQVTM, CDR2 ANQGSEA. CDR3 length: 16 residues. V was clipped by 6 bases and J by 3 bases; unmatched bases: 10. Followed over time, Seattle patients had been enrolled while infection was active. Sequencing used peripheral blood. The sequence was obtained from a man younger than 40 with COVID-19, enrolled during active disease. The chain links TRBV29-1 to TRBJ2-1; 11 bases line up with TRBD2. The DNA of the CDR3 is TGCAGCGTCCTAATACTAGCGGGAGACCTCTACAATGAGCAGTTCTTC. Residues: CSVLILAGDLYNEQFF.